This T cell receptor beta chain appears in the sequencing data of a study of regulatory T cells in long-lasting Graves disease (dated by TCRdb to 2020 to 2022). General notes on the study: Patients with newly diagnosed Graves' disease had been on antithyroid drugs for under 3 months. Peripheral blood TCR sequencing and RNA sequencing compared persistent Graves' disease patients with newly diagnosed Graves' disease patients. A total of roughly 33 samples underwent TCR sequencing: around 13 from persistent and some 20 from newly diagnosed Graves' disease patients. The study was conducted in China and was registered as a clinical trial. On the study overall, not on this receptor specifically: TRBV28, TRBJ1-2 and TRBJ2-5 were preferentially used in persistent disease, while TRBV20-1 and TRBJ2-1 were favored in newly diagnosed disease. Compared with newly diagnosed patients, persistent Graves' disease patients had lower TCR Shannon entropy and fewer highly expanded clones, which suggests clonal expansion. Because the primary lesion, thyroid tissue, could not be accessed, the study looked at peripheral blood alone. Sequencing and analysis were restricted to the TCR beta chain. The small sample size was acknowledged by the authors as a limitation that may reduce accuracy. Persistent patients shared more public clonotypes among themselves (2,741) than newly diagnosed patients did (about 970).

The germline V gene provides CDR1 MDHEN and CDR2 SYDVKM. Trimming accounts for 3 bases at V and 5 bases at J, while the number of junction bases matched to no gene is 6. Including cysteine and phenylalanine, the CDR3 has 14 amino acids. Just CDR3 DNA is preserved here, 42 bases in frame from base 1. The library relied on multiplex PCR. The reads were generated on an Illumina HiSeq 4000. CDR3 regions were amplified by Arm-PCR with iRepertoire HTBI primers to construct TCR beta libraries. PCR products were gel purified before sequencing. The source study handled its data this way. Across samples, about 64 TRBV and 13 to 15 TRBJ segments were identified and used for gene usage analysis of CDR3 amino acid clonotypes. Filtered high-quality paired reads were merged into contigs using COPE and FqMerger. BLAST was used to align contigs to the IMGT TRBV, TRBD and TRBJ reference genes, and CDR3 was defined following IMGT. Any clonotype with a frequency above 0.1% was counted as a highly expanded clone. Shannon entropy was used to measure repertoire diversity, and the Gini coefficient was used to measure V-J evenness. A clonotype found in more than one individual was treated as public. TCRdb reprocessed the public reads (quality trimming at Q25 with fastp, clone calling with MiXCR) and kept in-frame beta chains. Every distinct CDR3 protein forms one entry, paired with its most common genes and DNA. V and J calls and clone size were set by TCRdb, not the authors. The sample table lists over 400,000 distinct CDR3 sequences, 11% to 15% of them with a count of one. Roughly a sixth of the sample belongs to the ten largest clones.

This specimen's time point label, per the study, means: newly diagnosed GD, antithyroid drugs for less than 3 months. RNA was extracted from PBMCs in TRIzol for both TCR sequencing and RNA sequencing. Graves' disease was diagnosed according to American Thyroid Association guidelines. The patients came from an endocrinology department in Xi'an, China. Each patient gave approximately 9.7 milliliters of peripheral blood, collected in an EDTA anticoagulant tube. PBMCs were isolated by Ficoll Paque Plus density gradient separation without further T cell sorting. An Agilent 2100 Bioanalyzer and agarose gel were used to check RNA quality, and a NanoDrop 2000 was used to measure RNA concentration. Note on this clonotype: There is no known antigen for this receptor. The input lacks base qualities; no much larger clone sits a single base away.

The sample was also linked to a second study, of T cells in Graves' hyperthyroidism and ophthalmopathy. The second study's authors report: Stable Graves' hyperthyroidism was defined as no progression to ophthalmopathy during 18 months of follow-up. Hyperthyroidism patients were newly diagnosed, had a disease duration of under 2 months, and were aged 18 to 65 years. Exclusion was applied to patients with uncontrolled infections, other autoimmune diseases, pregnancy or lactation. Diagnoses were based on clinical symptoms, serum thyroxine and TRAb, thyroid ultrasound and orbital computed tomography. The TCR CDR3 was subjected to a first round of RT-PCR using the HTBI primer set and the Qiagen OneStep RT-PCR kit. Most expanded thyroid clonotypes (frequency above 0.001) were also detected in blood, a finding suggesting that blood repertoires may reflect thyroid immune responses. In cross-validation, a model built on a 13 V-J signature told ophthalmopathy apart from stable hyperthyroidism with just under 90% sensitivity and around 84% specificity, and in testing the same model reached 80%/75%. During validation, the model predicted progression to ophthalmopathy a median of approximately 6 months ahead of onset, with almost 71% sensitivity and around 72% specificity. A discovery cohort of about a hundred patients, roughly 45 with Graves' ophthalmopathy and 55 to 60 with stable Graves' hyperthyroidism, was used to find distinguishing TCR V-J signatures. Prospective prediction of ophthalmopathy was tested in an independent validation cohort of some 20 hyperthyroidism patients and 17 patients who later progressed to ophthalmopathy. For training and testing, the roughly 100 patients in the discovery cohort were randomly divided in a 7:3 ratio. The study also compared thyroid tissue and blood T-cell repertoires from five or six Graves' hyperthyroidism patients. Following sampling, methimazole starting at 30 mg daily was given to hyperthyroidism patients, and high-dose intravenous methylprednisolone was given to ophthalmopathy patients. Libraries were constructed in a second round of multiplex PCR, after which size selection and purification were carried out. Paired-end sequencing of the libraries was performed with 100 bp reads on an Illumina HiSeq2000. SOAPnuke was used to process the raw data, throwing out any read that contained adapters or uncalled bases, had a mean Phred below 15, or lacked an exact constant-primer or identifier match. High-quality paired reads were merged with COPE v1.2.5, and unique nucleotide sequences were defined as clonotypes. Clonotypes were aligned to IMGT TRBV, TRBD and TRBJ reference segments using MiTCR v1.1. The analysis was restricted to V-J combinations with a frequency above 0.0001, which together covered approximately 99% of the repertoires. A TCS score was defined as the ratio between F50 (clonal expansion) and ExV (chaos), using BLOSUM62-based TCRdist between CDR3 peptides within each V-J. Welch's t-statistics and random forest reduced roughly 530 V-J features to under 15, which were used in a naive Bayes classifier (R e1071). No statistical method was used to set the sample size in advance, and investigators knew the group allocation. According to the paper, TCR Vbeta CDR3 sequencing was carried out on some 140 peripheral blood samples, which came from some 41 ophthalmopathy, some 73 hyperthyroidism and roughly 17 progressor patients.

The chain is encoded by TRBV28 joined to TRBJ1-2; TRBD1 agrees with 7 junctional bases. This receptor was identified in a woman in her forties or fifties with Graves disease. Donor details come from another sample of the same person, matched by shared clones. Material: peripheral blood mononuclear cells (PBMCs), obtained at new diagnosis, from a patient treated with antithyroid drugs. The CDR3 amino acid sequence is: CASSFGQETYGYTF. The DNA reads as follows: TGTGCCAGCAGTTTCGGACAGGAGACGTATGGCTACACCTTC.